The rows below give T cell receptor beta chains drawn from one sample of a study of CD8 T cells in Susac syndrome. Each CDR3 protein gets one entry after TCRdb re-called the immunoSEQ multiplex PCR reads with MiXCR. The top ten clones hold around 0.13% of a sample with 150,000 to 200,000 distinct CDR3 sequences, about 94% of them seen once. Sequencing was done on a sample of CD4+ T cells from PBMCs. The receptors come from a human donor in good health. CDR3s include the opening cysteine and the closing phenylalanine or tryptophan. The order of the fields is V gene, CDR3 protein.

v_gene: TRBV7-3
CDR3aa: CASSPDSNSPLHF

v_gene: TRBV5-1
CDR3aa: CASSGSGGNTEAFF

v_gene: TRBV9
CDR3aa: CASSPRTSGITDTQYF

v_gene: TRBV20-1
CDR3aa: CSATSSGGAQETQYF

v_gene: TRBV29-1
CDR3aa: CSGRQGHGYTF

v_gene: TRBV3-1
CDR3aa: CASSRYTAGYGYTF

v_gene: TRBV2
CDR3aa: CASSGHGGNSPLHF

v_gene: TRBV12-3/TRBV12-4
CDR3aa: CASSLAFTEAFF

v_gene: TRBV6-6
CDR3aa: CASSYDGQMNTEAFF

v_gene: TRBV23-1
CDR3aa: CASRTTGGLHTQYF

v_gene: TRBV4-1
CDR3aa: CASSQEARVGAFF

v_gene: TRBV29-1
CDR3aa: CSVAHNYGYTF

v_gene: TRBV5-6
CDR3aa: CASSLGVITPLHF

v_gene: TRBV25-1
CDR3aa: CASSEDRQIQETQYF

v_gene: TRBV3-1
CDR3aa: CASSQDVSPLHF

v_gene: TRBV3-1
CDR3aa: CASSHARTEAFF

v_gene: TRBV15
CDR3aa: CATSSDAENTIYF

v_gene: TRBV5-1
CDR3aa: CASSLGLADYNEQFF

v_gene: TRBV12-3/TRBV12-4
CDR3aa: CASSGTGGHYGYTF

v_gene: TRBV5-4
CDR3aa: CASSSTGKGVDYGYTF

v_gene: TRBV20-1
CDR3aa: CSATERGVSTDTQYF

v_gene: TRBV12-3/TRBV12-4
CDR3aa: CASSLNRVTEAFF

v_gene: TRBV11-2
CDR3aa: CASSPSRRAPSGRDTQYF

v_gene: TRBV29-1
CDR3aa: CSVESGVRRNTEAFF

v_gene: TRBV5-1
CDR3aa: CASSLDPSGGPIQYF

v_gene: TRBV19
CDR3aa: CATRNRGQNGYTF

v_gene: TRBV25-1
CDR3aa: CASSEAEGADEQYF

v_gene: TRBV12-5
CDR3aa: CASGLPYPGDEQFF

v_gene: TRBV20-1
CDR3aa: CSARVGGNSNEQFF

v_gene: TRBV5-1
CDR3aa: CASSLGTGGMEQYF

v_gene: TRBV7-9
CDR3aa: CASSLWGVQETQYF

v_gene: TRBV7-2
CDR3aa: CASSPLQGSYQPQHF

v_gene: TRBV15
CDR3aa: CATSRGGGSGTEAFF

v_gene: TRBV20-1
CDR3aa: CSATRDRAYNEQFF

v_gene: TRBV5-6
CDR3aa: CASSLRQDITGELFF

v_gene: TRBV9
CDR3aa: CASSVGWGNEQYF

v_gene: TRBV30
CDR3aa: CAWSLRGAGYGYTF

v_gene: TRBV5-6
CDR3aa: CASSGDRTSFSYEQYF

v_gene: TRBV2
CDR3aa: CASSEASSSYEQYF

v_gene: TRBV29-1
CDR3aa: CSVEGVWPYEQYF

v_gene: TRBV20-1
CDR3aa: CSARKDGTVRDEQYF

v_gene: TRBV2
CDR3aa: CASSMYTDTQYF

v_gene: TRBV12-3/TRBV12-4
CDR3aa: CASSKGTPDTQYF

v_gene: TRBV19
CDR3aa: CASSINSMLAYGYTF

v_gene: TRBV12-3/TRBV12-4
CDR3aa: CASSFRTGASTDTQYF

v_gene: TRBV11-2
CDR3aa: CASSLVVTPGNTIYF